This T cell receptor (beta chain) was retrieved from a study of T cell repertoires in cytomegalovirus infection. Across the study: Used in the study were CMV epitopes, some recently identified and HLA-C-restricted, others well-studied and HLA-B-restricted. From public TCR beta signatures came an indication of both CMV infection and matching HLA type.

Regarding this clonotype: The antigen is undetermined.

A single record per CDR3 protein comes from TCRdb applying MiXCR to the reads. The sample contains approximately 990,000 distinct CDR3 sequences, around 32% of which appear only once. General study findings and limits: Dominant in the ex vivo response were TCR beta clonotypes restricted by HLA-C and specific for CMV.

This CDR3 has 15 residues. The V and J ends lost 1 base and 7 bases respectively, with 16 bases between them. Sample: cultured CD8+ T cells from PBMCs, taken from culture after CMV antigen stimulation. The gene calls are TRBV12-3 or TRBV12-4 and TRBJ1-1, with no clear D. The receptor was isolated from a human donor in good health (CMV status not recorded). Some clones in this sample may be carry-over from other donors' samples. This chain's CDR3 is CASSLGRHQKLEAFF. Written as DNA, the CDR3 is TGTGCCAGCAGTTTAGGCCGACATCAGAAGCTTGAAGCTTTCTTT.